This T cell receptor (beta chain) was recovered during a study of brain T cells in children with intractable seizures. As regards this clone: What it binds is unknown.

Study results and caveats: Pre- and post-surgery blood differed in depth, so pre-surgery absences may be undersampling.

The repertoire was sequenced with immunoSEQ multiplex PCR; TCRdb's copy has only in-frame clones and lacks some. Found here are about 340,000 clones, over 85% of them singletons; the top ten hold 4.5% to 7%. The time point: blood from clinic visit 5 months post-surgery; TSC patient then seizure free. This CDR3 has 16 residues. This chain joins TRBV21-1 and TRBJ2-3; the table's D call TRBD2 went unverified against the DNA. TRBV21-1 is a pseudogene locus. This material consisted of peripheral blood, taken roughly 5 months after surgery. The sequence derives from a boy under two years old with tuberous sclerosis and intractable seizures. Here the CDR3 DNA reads TGTGCCAGCAGCAAACGGCTTAGCGGGAGCACAGATACGCAGTATTTT. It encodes CASSKRLSGSTDTQYF.